Included here is one TCR beta chain sequence, with context. The data were obtained in a study of blood T cell repertoires in COVID-19. The overall study: Sites across the United States, Italy and Spain contributed samples from acute and convalescent COVID-19. The cDNA or gDNA used as material had been derived from T cells, B-cell-depleted T cells, or PBMCs.

Patients of the Seattle cohort, enrolled during active infection, were followed longitudinally. In the original processing: Reference gene primer amplification gave nucleated cell count estimates. Here immunoSEQ multiplex PCR was the method, and the copy in TCRdb shows in-frame clones only, minus some. That table gives V, J and clone size, and the DNA gave D and trimming. The sample consists of about 370,000 clones, around 87% of them appearing once. The sequenced sample consisted of peripheral blood. The sequence was collected from a woman aged 30 to 39 with COVID-19, enrolled during active disease.

CDR3 sequence: CASRTGGLTEAFF. CDR3 coding DNA: TGTGCCAGCAGGACAGGGGGCCTCACTGAAGCTTTCTTT. The chain has TRBV6-5 and TRBJ1-1; 10 bases line up with TRBD1. CDR1 is MNHEY, CDR2 SVGAGI, per germline. V shed 6 bases, J shed 4 bases, and the junction held 2 bases outside the gene matches. This CDR3 is built from 13 residues.